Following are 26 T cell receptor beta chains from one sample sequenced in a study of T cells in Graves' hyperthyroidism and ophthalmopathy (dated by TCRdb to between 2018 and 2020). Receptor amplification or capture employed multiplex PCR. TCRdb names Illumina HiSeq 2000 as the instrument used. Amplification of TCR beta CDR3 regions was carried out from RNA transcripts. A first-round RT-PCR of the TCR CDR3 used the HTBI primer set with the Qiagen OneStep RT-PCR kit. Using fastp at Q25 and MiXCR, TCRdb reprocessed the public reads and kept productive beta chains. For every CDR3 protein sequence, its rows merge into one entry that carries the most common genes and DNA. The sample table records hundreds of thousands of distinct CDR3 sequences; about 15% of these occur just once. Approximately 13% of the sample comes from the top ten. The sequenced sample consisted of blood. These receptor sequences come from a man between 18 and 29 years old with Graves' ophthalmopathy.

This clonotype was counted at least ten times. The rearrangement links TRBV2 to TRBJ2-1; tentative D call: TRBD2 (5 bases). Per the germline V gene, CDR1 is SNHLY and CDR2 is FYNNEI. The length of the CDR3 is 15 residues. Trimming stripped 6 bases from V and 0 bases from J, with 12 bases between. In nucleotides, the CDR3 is TGTGCCAGCAGGAAAGGTGGGAGCTCCTACAATGAGCAGTTCTTC. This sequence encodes CASRKGGSSYNEQFF.

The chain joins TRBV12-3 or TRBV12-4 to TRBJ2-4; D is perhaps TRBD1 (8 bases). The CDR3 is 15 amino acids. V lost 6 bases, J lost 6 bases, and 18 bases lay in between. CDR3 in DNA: TGTGCCAGCAGCCTTACAGGGGGGGGGGGAAACATTCAGTACTTC. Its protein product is CASSLTGGGGNIQYF.

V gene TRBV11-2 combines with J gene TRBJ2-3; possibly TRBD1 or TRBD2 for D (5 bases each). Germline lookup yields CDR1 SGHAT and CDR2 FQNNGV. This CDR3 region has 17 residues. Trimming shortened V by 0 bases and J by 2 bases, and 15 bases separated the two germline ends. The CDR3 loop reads CASSLDEIEGSTDTQYF. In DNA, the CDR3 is TGTGCCAGCAGCTTAGACGAAATTGAGGGGTCCACAGATACGCAGTATTTT.

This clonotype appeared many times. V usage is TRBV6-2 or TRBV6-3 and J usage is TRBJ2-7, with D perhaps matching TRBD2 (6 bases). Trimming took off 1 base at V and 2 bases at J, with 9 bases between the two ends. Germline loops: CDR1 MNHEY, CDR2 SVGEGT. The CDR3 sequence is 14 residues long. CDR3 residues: CASSYLRETYEQYF. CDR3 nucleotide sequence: TGTGCCAGCAGTTACTTGCGGGAAACCTACGAGCAGTACTTC.

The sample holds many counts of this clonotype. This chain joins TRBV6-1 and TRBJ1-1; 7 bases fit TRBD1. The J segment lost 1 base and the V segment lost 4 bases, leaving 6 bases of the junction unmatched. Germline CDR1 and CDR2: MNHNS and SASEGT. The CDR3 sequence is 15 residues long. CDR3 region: CASSAPWTGNTEAFF. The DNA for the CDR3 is TGTGCCAGCAGTGCCCCCTGGACAGGGAACACTGAAGCTTTCTTT.

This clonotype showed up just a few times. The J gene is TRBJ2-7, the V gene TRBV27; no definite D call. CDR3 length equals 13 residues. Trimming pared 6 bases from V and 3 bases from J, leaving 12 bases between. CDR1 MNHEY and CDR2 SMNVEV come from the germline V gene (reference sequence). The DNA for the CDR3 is TGTGCCAGCAGGTGGACGGAAAACTACGAGCAGTACTTC. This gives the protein CASRWTENYEQYF.

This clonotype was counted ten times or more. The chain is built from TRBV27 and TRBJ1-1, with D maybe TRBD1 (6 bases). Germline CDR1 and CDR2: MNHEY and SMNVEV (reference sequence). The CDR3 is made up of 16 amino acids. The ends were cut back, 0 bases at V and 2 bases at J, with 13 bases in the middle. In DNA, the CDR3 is TGTGCCAGCAGTTTATCGCCTACAGGGTCAAACACTGAAGCTTTCTTT. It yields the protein CASSLSPTGSNTEAFF.

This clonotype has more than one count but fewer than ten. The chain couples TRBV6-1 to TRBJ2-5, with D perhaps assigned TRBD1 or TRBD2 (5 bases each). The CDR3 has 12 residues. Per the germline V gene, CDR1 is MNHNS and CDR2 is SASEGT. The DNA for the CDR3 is TGTGCACTCACGGGGCTGGGTGAGACCCAGTACTTC. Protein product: CALTGLGETQYF.

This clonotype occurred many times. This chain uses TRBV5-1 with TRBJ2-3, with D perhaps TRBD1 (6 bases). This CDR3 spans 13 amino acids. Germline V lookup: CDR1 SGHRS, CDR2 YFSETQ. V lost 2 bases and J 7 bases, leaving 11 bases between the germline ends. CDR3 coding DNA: TGCGCCAGCAGCTTACAGGGCTCAAATACGCAGTATTTT. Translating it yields CASSLQGSNTQYF.

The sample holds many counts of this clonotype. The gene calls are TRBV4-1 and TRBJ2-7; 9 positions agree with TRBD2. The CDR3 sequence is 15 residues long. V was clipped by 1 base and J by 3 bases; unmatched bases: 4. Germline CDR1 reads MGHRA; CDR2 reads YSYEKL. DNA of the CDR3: TGCGCCAGCAGCCAAGCCCTAGCGGGACGCTACGAGCAGTACTTC. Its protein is CASSQALAGRYEQYF.

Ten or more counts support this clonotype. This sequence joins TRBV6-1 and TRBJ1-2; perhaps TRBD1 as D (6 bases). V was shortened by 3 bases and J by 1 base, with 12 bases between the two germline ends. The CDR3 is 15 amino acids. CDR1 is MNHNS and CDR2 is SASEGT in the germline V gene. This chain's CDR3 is CASSEYGTYNYGYTF. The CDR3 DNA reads TGTGCCAGCAGTGAGTACGGGACATATAACTATGGCTACACCTTC.

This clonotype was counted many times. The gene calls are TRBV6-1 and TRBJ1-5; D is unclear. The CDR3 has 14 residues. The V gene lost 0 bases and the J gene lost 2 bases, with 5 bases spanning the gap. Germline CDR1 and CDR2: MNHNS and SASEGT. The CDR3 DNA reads TGTGCCAGCAGTGAAGCGGGCGGCAATCAGCCCCAGCATTTT. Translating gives CASSEAGGNQPQHF.

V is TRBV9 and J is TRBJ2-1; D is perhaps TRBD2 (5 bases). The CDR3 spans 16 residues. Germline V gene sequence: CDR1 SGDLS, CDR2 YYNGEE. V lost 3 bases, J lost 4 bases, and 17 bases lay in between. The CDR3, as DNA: TGTGCCAGCAGCGCGCTCGTCGGACGGGGTTACAATGAGCAGTTCTTC. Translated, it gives CASSALVGRGYNEQFF. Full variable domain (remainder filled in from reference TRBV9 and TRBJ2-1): DSGVTQTPKHLITATGQRVTLRCSPRSGDLSVYWYQQSLDQGLQFLIQYYNGEERAKGNILERFSAQQFPDLHSELNLSSLELGDSALYFCASSALVGRGYNEQFFGPGTRLTVL.

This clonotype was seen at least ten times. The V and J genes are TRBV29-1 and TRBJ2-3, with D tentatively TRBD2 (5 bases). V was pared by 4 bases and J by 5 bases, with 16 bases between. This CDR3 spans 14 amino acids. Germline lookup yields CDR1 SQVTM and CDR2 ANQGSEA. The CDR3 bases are TGCAGCGTTGCAGCCCTAGCTTCCAGAGATACGCAGTATTTT. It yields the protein CSVAALASRDTQYF.

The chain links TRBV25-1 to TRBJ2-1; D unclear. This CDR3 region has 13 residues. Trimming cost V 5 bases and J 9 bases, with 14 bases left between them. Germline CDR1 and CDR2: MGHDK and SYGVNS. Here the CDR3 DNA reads TGTGCCAGCAGTAAGCCTTCCGGGCTTGAGCAGTTCTTC. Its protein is CASSKPSGLEQFF.

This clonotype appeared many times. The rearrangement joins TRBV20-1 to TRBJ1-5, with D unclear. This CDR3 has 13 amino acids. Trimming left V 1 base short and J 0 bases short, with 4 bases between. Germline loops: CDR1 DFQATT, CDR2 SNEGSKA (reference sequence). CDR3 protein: CSARGGSNQPQHF. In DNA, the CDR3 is TGCAGTGCTAGAGGGGGTAGCAATCAGCCCCAGCATTTT.

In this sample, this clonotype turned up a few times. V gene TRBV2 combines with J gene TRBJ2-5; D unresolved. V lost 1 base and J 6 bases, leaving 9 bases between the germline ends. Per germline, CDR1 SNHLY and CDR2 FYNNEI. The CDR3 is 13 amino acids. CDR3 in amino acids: CASSEDGLQTQYF. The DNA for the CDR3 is TGTGCCAGCAGTGAAGACGGGTTGCAGACCCAGTACTTC.

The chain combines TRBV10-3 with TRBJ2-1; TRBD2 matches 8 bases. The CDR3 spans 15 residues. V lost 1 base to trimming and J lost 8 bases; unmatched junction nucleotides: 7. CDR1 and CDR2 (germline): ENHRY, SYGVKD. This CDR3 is CAISELTSGSYEQFF. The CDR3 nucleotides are TGTGCCATCAGTGAGTTGACAAGCGGGAGCTATGAGCAGTTCTTC.

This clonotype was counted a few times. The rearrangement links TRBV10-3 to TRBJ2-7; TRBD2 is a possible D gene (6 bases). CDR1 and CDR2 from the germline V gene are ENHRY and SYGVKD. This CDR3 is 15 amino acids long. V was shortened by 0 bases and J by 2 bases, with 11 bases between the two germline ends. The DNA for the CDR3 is TGTGCCATCAGTGAGTCGAGGACTACACCCTACGAGCAGTACTTC. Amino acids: CAISESRTTPYEQYF.

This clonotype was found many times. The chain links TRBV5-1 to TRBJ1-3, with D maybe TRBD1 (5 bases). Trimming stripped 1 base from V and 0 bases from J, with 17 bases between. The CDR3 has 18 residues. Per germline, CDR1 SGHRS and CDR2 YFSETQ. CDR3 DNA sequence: TGCGCCAGCAGCTTGTGGGGACGGGACTCCGACTCTGGAAACACCATATATTTT. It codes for CASSLWGRDSDSGNTIYF. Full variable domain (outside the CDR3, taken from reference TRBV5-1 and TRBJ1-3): KAGVTQTPRYLIKTRGQQVTLSCSPISGHRSVSWYQQTPGQGLQFLFEYFSETQRNKGNFPGRFSGRQFSNSRSEMNVSTLELGDSALYLCASSLWGRDSDSGNTIYFGEGSWLTVV.

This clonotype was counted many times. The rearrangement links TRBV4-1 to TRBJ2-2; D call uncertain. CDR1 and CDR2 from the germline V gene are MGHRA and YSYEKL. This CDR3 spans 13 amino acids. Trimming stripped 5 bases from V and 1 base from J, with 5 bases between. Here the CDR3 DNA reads TGCGCCAGCAGCGCGTTGAACACCGGGGAGCTGTTTTTT. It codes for CASSALNTGELFF.

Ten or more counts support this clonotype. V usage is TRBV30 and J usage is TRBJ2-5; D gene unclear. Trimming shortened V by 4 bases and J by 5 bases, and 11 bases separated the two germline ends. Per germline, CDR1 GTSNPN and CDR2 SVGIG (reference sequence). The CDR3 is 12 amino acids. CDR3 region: CAWTGWSETQYF. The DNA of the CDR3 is TGTGCCTGGACGGGCTGGTCGGAGACCCAGTACTTC.

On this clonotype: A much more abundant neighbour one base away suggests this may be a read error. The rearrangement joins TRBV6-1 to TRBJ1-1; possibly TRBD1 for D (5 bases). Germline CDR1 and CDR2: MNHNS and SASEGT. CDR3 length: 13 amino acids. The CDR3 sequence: CASSTIADTEASF. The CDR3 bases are TGTGCCAGCAGTACCATAGCGGACACTGAAGCTTCCTTT.

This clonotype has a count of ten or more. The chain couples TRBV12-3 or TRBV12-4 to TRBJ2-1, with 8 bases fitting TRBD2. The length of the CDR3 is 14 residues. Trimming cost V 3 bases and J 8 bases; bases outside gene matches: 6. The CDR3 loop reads CASSFGLADDEQFF. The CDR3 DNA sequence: TGTGCCAGCAGTTTCGGACTAGCCGACGATGAGCAGTTCTTC.

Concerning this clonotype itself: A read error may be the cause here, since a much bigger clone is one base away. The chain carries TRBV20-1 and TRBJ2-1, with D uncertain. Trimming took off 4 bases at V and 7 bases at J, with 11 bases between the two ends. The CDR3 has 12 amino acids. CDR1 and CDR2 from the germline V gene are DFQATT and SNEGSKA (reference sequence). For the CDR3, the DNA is TGCAGTGCTATAGATGGGGATAATGAGCAGTTCTTC. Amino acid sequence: CSAIDGDNEQFF.

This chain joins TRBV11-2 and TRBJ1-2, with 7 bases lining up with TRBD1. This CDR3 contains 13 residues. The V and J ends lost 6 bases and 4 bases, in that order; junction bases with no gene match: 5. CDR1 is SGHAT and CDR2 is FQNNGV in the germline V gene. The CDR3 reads CASRWTGVYGYTF. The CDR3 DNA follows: TGTGCCAGCAGATGGACAGGCGTCTATGGCTACACCTTC.